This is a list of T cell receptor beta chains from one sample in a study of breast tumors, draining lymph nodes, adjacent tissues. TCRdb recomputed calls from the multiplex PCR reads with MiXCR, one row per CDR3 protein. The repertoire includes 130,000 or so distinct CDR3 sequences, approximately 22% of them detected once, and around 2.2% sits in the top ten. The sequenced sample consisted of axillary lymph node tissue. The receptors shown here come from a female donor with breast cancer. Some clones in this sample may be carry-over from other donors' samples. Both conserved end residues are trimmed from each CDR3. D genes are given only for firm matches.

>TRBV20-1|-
SARRRSEQF
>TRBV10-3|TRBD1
ATQTGEGQPQH
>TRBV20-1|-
SARSTAGGQPQH
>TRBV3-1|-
ASSHIDTQY
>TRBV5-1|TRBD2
ASSNGLAGGPYEQY
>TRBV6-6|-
ASSRSQETQY
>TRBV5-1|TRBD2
ASSLGPAGGETQY
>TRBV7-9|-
ASSLARQPQH
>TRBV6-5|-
ASSRGVFSNEKLF
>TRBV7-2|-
ASSLAGTFSGANVLT
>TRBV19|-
ASSSLQSSYNEQF